This TCR beta chain was identified in a study of cytomegalovirus exposure and HLA in healthy donors. General observations from the study: The study found most TCR sequences rare, yet found some public TCRs in many donors. An analysis that was carried out later associated 15,000 to 20,000 TCR beta sequences with HLA alleles at 0.05 false discovery rate. Only CMV serostatus was available as immune exposure information.

In regard to this clone: Its target is not known.

Both 60 Vbeta primers and 13 Jbeta primers went into the PCR. The repertoire was sequenced with immunoSEQ multiplex PCR; TCRdb's copy has only in-frame clones and lacks some. The sample's table shows 45,000 to 60,000 clones. V was cut by 11 bases and J by 6 bases, with 24 bases left in between. CDR1 and CDR2 from the germline V gene are MDHEN and SYDVKM. This CDR3 is 15 amino acids long. The rearrangement uses TRBV28 and TRBJ2-3, with D maybe TRBD2 (7 bases). Material: PBMCs. The source is a middle-aged woman in good health and CMV-seronegative. In DNA form, the CDR3 reads TGTGCCTCACGACTAGGGGGGGGGCTAGGGGATACGCAGTATTTT. As protein: CASRLGGGLGDTQYF.